The clone carrying this T cell receptor (beta chain) was seen repeatedly, ten times or more. No treatment had been given to any patient before thyroid surgery. This sample is drawn from a study of metastatic and nonmetastatic thyroid tumors. Trimming took 3 bases from V and 3 from J; bases not matched to a gene: 4. CDR1 is SGDLS, CDR2 YYNGEE, per germline. This CDR3 has 14 amino acids. MiXCR re-clonotyped the PCR reads for TCRdb. The repertoire holds 35,000 to 40,000 clones, with around 30% as singletons. Sequenced input: blood. The rearrangement uses TRBV9 and TRBJ2-7; TRBD1 matches at 9 bases. The TCR comes from a male donor with papillary thyroid cancer or a benign thyroid nodule (not recorded which). Some clones in this sample may be carry-over from other donors' samples. CDR3 coding DNA: TGTGCCAGCAGCGGGGGGGGACAGGGCTACGAGCAGTACTTC. Translated, it gives CASSGGGQGYEQYF. The full variable domain, rest sourced from reference TRBV9 and TRBJ2-7, is DSGVTQTPKHLITATGQRVTLRCSPRSGDLSVYWYQQSLDQGLQFLIQYYNGEERAKGNILERFSAQQFPDLHSELNLSSLELGDSALYFCASSGGGQGYEQYFGPGTRLTVT.